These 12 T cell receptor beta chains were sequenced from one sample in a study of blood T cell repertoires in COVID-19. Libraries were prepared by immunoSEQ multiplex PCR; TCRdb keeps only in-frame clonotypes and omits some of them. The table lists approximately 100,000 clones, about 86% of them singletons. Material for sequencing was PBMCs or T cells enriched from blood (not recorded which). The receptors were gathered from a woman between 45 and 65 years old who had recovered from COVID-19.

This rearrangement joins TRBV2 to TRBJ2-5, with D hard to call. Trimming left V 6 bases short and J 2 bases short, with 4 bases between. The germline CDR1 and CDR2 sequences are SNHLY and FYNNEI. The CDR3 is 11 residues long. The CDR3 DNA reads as TGTGCCAGCAGCTTACAAGAGACCCAGTACTTC. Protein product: CASSLQETQYF. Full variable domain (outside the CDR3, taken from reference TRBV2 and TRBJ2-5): EPEVTQTPSHQVTQMGQEVILRCVPISNHLYFYWYRQILGQKVEFLVSFYNNEISEKSEIFDDQFSVERPDGSNFTLKIRSTKLEDSAMYFCASSLQETQYFGPGTRLLVL.

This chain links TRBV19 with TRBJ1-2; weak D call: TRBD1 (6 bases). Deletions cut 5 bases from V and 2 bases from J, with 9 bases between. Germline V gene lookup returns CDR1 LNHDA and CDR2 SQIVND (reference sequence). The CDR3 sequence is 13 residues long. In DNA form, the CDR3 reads TGTGCCAGTAGTCGGACAGACAACTATGGCTACACCTTC. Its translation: CASSRTDNYGYTF.

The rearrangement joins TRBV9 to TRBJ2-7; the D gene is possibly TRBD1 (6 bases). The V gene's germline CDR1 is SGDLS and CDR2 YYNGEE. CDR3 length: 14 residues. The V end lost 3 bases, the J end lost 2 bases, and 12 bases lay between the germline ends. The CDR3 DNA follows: TGTGCCAGCAGCGAGGGGGTCTCCCCCTACGAGCAGTACTTC. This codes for CASSEGVSPYEQYF.

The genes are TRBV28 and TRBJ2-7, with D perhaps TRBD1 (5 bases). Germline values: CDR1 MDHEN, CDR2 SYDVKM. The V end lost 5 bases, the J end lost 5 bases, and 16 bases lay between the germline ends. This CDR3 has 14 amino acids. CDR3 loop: CASSTPREVNEQYF. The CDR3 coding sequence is TGTGCCAGCAGTACCCCCAGGGAAGTCAACGAGCAGTACTTC.

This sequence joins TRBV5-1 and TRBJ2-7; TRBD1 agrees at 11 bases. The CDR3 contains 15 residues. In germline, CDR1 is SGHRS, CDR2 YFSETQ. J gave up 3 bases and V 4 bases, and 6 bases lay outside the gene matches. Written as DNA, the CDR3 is TGCGCCAGCAGCCCGGCCGGGACAGGGGGCTACGAGCAGTACTTC. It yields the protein CASSPAGTGGYEQYF.

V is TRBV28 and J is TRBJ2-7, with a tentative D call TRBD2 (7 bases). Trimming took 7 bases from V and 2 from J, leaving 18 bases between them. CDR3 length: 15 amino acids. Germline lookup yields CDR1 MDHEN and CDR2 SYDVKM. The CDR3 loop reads CASNLGRGYPYEQYF. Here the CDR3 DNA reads TGTGCCAGCAACCTGGGGAGGGGGTACCCCTACGAGCAGTACTTC. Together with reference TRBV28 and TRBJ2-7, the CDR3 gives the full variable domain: DVKVTQSSRYLVKRTGEKVFLECVQDMDHENMFWYRQDPGLGLRLIYFSYDVKMKEKGDIPEGYSVSREKKERFSLILESASTNQTSMYLCASNLGRGYPYEQYFGPGTRLTVT.

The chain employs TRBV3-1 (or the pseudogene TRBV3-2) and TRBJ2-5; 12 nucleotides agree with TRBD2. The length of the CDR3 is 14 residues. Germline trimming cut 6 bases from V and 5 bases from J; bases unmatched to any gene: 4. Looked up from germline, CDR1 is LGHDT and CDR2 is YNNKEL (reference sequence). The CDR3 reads CASRRLAGEETQYF. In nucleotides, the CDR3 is TGTGCCAGCAGACGACTAGCGGGAGAGGAGACCCAGTACTTC.

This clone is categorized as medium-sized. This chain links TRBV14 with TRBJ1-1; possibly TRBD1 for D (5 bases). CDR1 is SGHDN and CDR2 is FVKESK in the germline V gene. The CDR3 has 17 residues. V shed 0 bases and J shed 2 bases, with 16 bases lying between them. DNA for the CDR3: TGTGCCAGCAGCCAAGAGACCACAGGTACTCTAAACACTGAAGCTTTCTTT. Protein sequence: CASSQETTGTLNTEAFF.

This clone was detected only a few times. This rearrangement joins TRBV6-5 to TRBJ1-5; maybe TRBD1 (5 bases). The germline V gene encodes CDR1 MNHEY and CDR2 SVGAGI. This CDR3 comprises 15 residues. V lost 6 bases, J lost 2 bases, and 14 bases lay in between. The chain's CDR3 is CASRRSGTGNQPQHF. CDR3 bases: TGTGCCAGCAGGCGATCCGGGACTGGCAATCAGCCCCAGCATTTT.

The CDR3 protein is CASSSFNGNQPQHF. For the CDR3, the DNA is TGTGCCAGCAGTTCCTTTAACGGGAATCAGCCCCAGCATTTT. J is TRBJ1-5 and V is TRBV27; D gene unclear. The CDR3 is 14 amino acids. V lost 4 bases, J lost 4 bases, and 11 bases lay in between. Germline assignment: CDR1 MNHEY and CDR2 SMNVEV (reference sequence).

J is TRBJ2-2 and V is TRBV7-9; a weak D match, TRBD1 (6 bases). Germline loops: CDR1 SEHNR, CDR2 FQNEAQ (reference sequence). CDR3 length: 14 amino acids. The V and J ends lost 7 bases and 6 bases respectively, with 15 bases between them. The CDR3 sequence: CASMLTGFSGELFF. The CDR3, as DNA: TGTGCCAGCATGCTAACAGGGTTTTCCGGGGAGCTGTTTTTT. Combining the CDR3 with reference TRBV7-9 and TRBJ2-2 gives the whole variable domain DTGVSQNPRHKITKRGQNVTFRCDPISEHNRLYWYRQTLGQGPEFLTYFQNEAQLEKSRLLSDRFSAERPKGSFSTLEIQRTEQGDSAMYLCASMLTGFSGELFFGEGSRLTVL.

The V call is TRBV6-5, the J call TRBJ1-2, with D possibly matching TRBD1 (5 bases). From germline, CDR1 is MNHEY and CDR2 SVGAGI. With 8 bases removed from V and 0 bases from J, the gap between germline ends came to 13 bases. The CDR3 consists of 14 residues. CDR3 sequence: CASGTTDANYGYTF. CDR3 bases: TGTGCCAGCGGAACGACAGACGCTAACTATGGCTACACCTTC.